The text below deals with one T cell receptor (beta chain). The sample originates from a study of blood T cell repertoires in COVID-19. On the study more broadly: COVID-19 samples collected from the United States, Italy and Spain covered acute and convalescent phases. PBMCs, B-cell-depleted T cells, or T cells provided the cDNA or gDNA that made up the material.

Sequencing used immunoSEQ multiplex PCR; TCRdb keeps in-frame clones, though not all of them. The repertoire holds some 49,000 clones, with approximately 91% as singletons. The V and J ends lost 6 bases and 0 bases, in that order; junction bases with no gene match: 2. Germline V gene lookup returns CDR1 MNHEY and CDR2 SVGAGI. The CDR3 totals 14 residues. The chain links TRBV6-5 to TRBJ1-2, with 9 positions matching TRBD1. This clonotype was obtained from a man aged 45-65 years with active COVID-19. The material sequenced was peripheral blood. The CDR3 reads CASRQGAANYGYTF. In nucleotides, the CDR3 is TGTGCCAGCAGACAGGGGGCGGCTAACTATGGCTACACCTTC.